The 23 T cell receptor beta chains listed next were all sequenced from one sample in a study of PD-1 blockade in mismatch repair-deficient tumors. TCRdb's copy holds only in-frame clones and misses some; the assay was immunoSEQ multiplex PCR. The table shows 120,000 or so clones, with 70% to 90% occurring only once. This material consisted of peripheral blood, taken 44 weeks after starting pembrolizumab. The receptors shown here come from an adult with mismatch repair-deficient cancer.

The rearrangement links TRBV5-6 to TRBJ2-7; D may be TRBD2 (5 bases). This CDR3 region has 13 residues. CDR1 is SGHDT, CDR2 YYEEEE, per germline. V lost 7 bases and J 4 bases, leaving 15 bases between the germline ends. The CDR3 DNA follows: TGTGCCAGCTCTTCCCTAGCCGTTTACGAGCAGTACTTC. Protein: CASSSLAVYEQYF.

The chain combines TRBV5-4 with TRBJ2-3, with TRBD2 identical over 7 bases. CDR3 length: 17 residues. V shed 4 bases and J 2 bases; nucleotides not matched to a gene: 13. Per the germline V gene, CDR1 is SGHNT and CDR2 is YYREEE (reference sequence). CDR3 in amino acids: CASSMGQSGTTTDTQYF. The DNA for the CDR3 is TGTGCCAGCAGCATGGGTCAATCCGGGACTACCACAGATACGCAGTATTTT. Using reference TRBV5-4 and TRBJ2-3 for the parts outside the CDR3, the full variable domain is ETGVTQSPTHLIKTRGQQVTLRCSSQSGHNTVSWYQQALGQGPQFIFQYYREEENGRGNFPPRFSGLQFPNYSSELNVNALELDDSALYLCASSMGQSGTTTDTQYFGPGTRLTVL.

The chain joins TRBV11-3 to TRBJ2-3; 14 bases align to TRBD2. Germline CDR1 reads SGHNT; CDR2 reads YENEEA. J lost 5 bases, V lost 2 bases, and 12 bases had no gene match. There are 19 residues in the CDR3. The CDR3 nucleotides are TGTGCCAGCAGCTTAACCCTCTGGGGACTAGCGGGAGTCGTAGATACGCAGTATTTT. This translates into CASSLTLWGLAGVVDTQYF.

The chain has TRBV2 and TRBJ2-3; D remains ambiguous. Germline V gives CDR1 SNHLY, CDR2 FYNNEI. V was trimmed by 6 bases and J by 5 bases, leaving 12 bases between them. The CDR3 is 13 residues long. The CDR3 sequence: CASRSTNEDTQYF. CDR3 DNA: TGTGCCAGCAGATCGACAAACGAAGATACGCAGTATTTT.

In its sample, this clone was seen a few times. The genes are TRBV16 and TRBJ1-5; D remains ambiguous. Germline V gene data show CDR1 as KGHSY and CDR2 as FQNENV. The V end was cut by 2 bases, the J end by 7 bases, with 6 bases between. The CDR3 is 12 residues long. CDR3 residues: CASSQGGQPQHF. Here the CDR3 DNA reads TGTGCCAGCAGCCAAGGTGGGCAGCCCCAGCATTTT.

This clone was counted ten times or more. The genes are TRBV5-1 and TRBJ2-7; 7 bases are a match to TRBD2. CDR1 and CDR2 from the germline V gene are SGHRS and YFSETQ. J was trimmed by 2 bases and V by 1 base; bases with no gene match: 9. The CDR3 has 16 residues. The DNA for the CDR3 is TGCGCCAGCAGCTTGCGGTCGACGGGAGGTACCTACGAGCAGTACTTC. Protein sequence: CASSLRSTGGTYEQYF.

V usage is TRBV19 and J usage is TRBJ2-1, with D possibly TRBD1 on 5 matching bases. Germline V CDR1 and CDR2: LNHDA, SQIVND (reference sequence). The CDR3 consists of 15 residues. Trimming cost V 1 base and J 4 bases, with 11 bases left between them. CDR3 loop: CASSIAWTPYNEQFF. The CDR3 DNA sequence: TGTGCCAGTAGTATAGCATGGACACCATACAATGAGCAGTTCTTC.

This chain connects TRBV30 to TRBJ2-4; TRBD2 is a possible D gene (6 bases). Germline lookup yields CDR1 GTSNPN and CDR2 SVGIG (reference sequence). V dropped 5 bases and J dropped 0 bases, with 11 bases sitting between them. The CDR3 has 14 residues. CDR3 amino acids: CAWFTSLAKNIQYF. The CDR3 DNA is TGTGCCTGGTTTACTAGCTTAGCCAAAAACATTCAGTACTTC.

The chain couples TRBV7-2 to TRBJ2-2; D call uncertain. V was pared by 7 bases and J by 7 bases, with 10 bases between. This CDR3 spans 12 amino acids. Germline CDR1 reads SGHTA; CDR2 reads FQGNSA. This CDR3 reads CASTPEVGELFF. As DNA, the CDR3 is TGTGCCAGCACCCCCGAGGTCGGGGAGCTGTTTTTT. The whole variable domain, filled in from reference TRBV7-2 and TRBJ2-2, reads GAGVSQSPSNKVTEKGKDVELRCDPISGHTALYWYRQSLGQGLEFLIYFQGNSAPDKSGLPSDRFSAERTGGSVSTLTIQRTQQEDSAVYLCASTPEVGELFFGEGSRLTVL.

The chain carries TRBV5-1 and TRBJ2-5, with 8 bases that match TRBD1. The V and J ends lost 1 base and 4 bases, in that order; junction bases with no gene match: 6. Germline values: CDR1 SGHRS, CDR2 YFSETQ. This CDR3 region has 15 residues. Here the CDR3 reads CASSLSRTGRETQYF. The CDR3 region has the DNA TGCGCCAGCAGCTTGTCTCGGACAGGGCGAGAGACCCAGTACTTC.

The chain links TRBV28 to TRBJ2-3; 9 nucleotides agree with TRBD1. CDR1 is MDHEN, CDR2 SYDVKM, per germline. With V trimmed by 4 bases and J by 6 bases, 8 bases remained unmatched. The length of the CDR3 is 15 residues. The CDR3 loop reads CASSWTGAVRDTQYF. CDR3 sequence (DNA): TGTGCCAGCAGTTGGACAGGGGCCGTCCGGGATACGCAGTATTTT.

Concerning this clone itself: A junction boundary mismatches the germline segment, possibly from a read error. This chain joins TRBV5-4 and TRBJ2-7, with 8 bases aligning to TRBD1. The germline gives CDR1 SGHNT, CDR2 YYREEE (reference sequence). This CDR3 region has 13 residues. The CDR3 DNA follows: TGCGCCAGCAGCTCCGACAGGGGCTACGAGCAGTACTTC. It specifies CASSSDRGYEQYF.

The CDR3 sequence is CASSFLTSGSDTQYF. The CDR3 nucleotides read TGTGCCAGCAGTTTTTTGACTAGCGGGAGTGACACGCAGTATTTT. The V call is TRBV28, the J call TRBJ2-3; 12 nucleotides line up with TRBD2. Germline CDR1 MDHEN, CDR2 SYDVKM. The CDR3 totals 15 residues. V was clipped by 3 bases and J by 9 bases; unmatched bases: 7.

This clone has only one observation. The chain is built from TRBV7-9 and TRBJ2-7; D may correspond to TRBD1 or TRBD2 (5 bases each). This CDR3 has 13 residues. CDR1 and CDR2 (germline): SEHNR, FQNEAQ (reference sequence). V was pared by 6 bases and J by 2 bases, with 11 bases between. The CDR3 bases are TGTGCCAGCAGGCGGGCAGGGACCTACGAGCAGTACTTC. Protein product: CASRRAGTYEQYF.

This chain links TRBV4-3 with TRBJ2-4; TRBD2 is a possible D gene (5 bases). Trimming shortened V by 4 bases and J by 0 bases, and 16 bases separated the two germline ends. This CDR3 is built from 17 residues. Germline V gene data show CDR1 as LGHNA and CDR2 as YSLEER. The CDR3 DNA is TGCGCCAGCAGCCTCGGGGTACAGTCCCTAGCCAAAAACATTCAGTACTTC. This gives the protein CASSLGVQSLAKNIQYF.

The CDR3 DNA follows: TGTGCCAGCAGCCTTCTGGGAAGGGCCCCCCAAGAGACCCAGTACTTC. Translated, it gives CASSLLGRAPQETQYF. The chain carries TRBV21-1 and TRBJ2-5. TRBV21-1 is annotated as a pseudogene. The CDR3 runs to 16 residues.

This rearrangement joins TRBV7-9 to TRBJ1-1; D is unclear. V lost 6 bases and J lost 1, with 15 bases in between. There are 15 residues in the CDR3. Germline assignment: CDR1 SEHNR and CDR2 FQNEAQ (reference sequence). The chain's CDR3 is CASRSGRLGNTEAFF. The CDR3, as DNA: TGTGCCAGCAGATCCGGGAGGCTGGGGAACACTGAAGCTTTCTTT.

The gene calls are TRBV7-9 and TRBJ2-7, with 10 bases matching TRBD2. The CDR3 length is 15 residues. V lost 4 bases and J lost 3; bases outside the gene matches: 6. Germline CDR1 and CDR2: SEHNR and FQNEAQ (reference sequence). Written as DNA, the CDR3 is TGTGCCAGCAGCTACCTAGCGGGAGCTAGCTACGAGCAGTACTTC. Translating it yields CASSYLAGASYEQYF.

This clone was observed a single time. The chain recombines TRBV11-3 with TRBJ2-3, with 10 bases lining up with TRBD2. Germline V gives CDR1 SGHNT, CDR2 YENEEA. V lost 0 bases and J lost 5; bases outside the gene matches: 14. The CDR3 length is 19 residues. The CDR3 nucleotides are TGTGCCAGCAGCTTAGAAATTTTGGGATCTGGGACTAGCGTAGATACGCAGTATTTT. It yields the protein CASSLEILGSGTSVDTQYF.

The CDR3 sequence is CASSLAPTGQETQYF. The CDR3 DNA sequence: TGCGCCAGCAGCTTGGCCCCTACGGGCCAAGAGACCCAGTACTTC. This chain links TRBV5-1 with TRBJ2-5; D uncertain. This CDR3 contains 15 residues. V was shortened by 0 bases and J by 1 base, with 10 bases between the two germline ends. In germline, CDR1 is SGHRS, CDR2 YFSETQ.

The chain couples TRBV14 to TRBJ2-2; D is unclear. The V gene lost 3 bases and the J gene lost 4 bases, with 6 bases spanning the gap. Germline values: CDR1 SGHDN, CDR2 FVKESK. This CDR3 is built from 13 residues. The DNA of the CDR3 is TGTGCCAGCAGCCATTTGCTCACCGGGGAGCTGTTTTTT. Translation gives CASSHLLTGELFF.

The J gene is TRBJ1-1, the V gene TRBV29-1, with D uncertain. Germline V CDR1 and CDR2: SQVTM, ANQGSEA. CDR3 length equals 17 residues. With 4 bases removed from V and 0 bases from J, the gap between germline ends came to 21 bases. The CDR3 loop is CSVGPGQPKYMNTEAFF. CDR3 coding DNA: TGCAGCGTTGGGCCCGGGCAGCCGAAATACATGAACACTGAAGCTTTCTTT.

Only a few counts were recorded for this clone. The V and J genes are TRBV6-5 and TRBJ2-7, with 7 bases that match TRBD1. The V and J ends lost 5 bases and 3 bases, in that order; junction bases with no gene match: 4. The germline V gene encodes CDR1 MNHEY and CDR2 SVGAGI. The CDR3 loop spans 13 amino acids. CDR3: CASSRDRDYEQYF. CDR3 nucleotide sequence: TGTGCCAGCAGTCGGGACAGAGACTACGAGCAGTACTTC.